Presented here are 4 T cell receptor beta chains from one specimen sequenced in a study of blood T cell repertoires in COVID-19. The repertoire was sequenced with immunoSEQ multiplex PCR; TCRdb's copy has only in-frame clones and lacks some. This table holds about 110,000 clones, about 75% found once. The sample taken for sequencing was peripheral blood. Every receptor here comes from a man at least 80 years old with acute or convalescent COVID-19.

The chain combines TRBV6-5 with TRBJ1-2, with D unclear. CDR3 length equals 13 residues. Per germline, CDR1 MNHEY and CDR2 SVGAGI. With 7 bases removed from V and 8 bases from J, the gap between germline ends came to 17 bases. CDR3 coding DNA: TGTGCCAGCACCGTAGAGATTAGAGGCGGCTACACCTTC. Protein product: CASTVEIRGGYTF.

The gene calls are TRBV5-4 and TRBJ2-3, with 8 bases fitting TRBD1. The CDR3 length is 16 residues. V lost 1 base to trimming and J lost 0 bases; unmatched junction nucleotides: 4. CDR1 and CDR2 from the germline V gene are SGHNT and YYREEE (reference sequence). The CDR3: CASSLRWTGSTDTQYF. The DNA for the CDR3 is TGTGCCAGCAGCTTGCGGTGGACAGGGAGCACAGATACGCAGTATTTT.

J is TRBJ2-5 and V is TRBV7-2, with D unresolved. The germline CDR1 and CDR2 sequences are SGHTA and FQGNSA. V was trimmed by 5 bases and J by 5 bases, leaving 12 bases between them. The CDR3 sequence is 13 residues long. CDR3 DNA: TGTGCCAGCAGCCCCCCGTCGGTGGAGACCCAGTACTTC. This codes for CASSPPSVETQYF.

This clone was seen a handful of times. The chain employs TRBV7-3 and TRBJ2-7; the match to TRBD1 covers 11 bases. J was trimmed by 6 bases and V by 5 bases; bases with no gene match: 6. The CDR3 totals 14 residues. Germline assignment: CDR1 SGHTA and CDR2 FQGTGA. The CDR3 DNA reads TGTGCCAGCAGCCCAGGGACAGGGGGGCGCGAGCAGTACTTC. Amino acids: CASSPGTGGREQYF.